Described below is a single TCR beta chain sequence and its context. The data derive from a study of blood T cell repertoires in COVID-19. Study-wide context: COVID-19 samples from acute and convalescent phases originated in the United States, Italy and Spain. Sources were T cells, B-cell-depleted T cells, or PBMCs; the material itself was cDNA or gDNA.

Germline lookup yields CDR1 MDHEN and CDR2 SYDVKM. The V and J ends lost 2 bases and 10 bases, in that order; junction bases with no gene match: 8. CDR3 length: 16 amino acids. As originally analysed: For nucleated cells, counts were estimated from reference gene primer amplification. Profiled with immunoSEQ multiplex PCR; TCRdb holds only in-frame clones, not every one. V, J and clone size are those of that table, while D and trimming were read from the DNA. The sample has about 200,000 clones; roughly 80% are singletons. Followed longitudinally, the Seattle patients had been enrolled during active infection.

The TCR originated in a man aged 55 to 69 with COVID-19, enrolled during active disease. The sample comprised peripheral blood. The chain links TRBV28 to TRBJ1-6; 10 bases match TRBD1. CDR3 nucleotide sequence: TGTGCCAGCAGTTTAACTAGGGACAGGGGATCCTCACCCCTCCACTTT. This translates into CASSLTRDRGSSPLHF.